The source of this T cell receptor beta chain is a study of T and B cells in COVID-19 patients. Study-level information: COVID-19 patients gave peripheral blood either during active infection or after recovery. General study results and limits: Patients with COVID-19 reportedly showed strongly skewed T cell receptor beta variable and joining gene usage. Active COVID-19 showed highly clonal TRB repertoires; recovery showed diversity and richness above healthy donors.

This clonotype was observed a few times. The target antigen is unknown. Each TRB amplification used roughly 240-550 ng of genomic DNA from blood. Deletions cut 5 bases from V and 6 bases from J, with 8 bases between. The CDR3 spans 12 residues. Germline CDR1 is SGHAT and CDR2 is FQNNGV. TRB rearrangements were amplified by multiplex PCR with BIOMED2 TRB-A/B primers. TCRdb fed the multiplex PCR reads into MiXCR, producing one record per CDR3 protein. The sample lists fewer than 15,000 distinct CDR3 sequences; about 25% were seen once. What was sequenced was blood. The sequence was collected from a human donor who had recovered from COVID-19. V usage is TRBV11-2 and J usage is TRBJ2-1; possibly TRBD1 for D (5 bases). The CDR3 DNA follows: TGTGCCAGCAGCCAAGACAGCAATGAGCAGTTCTTC. It codes for CASSQDSNEQFF.